This T cell receptor beta chain was sequenced during a study of T cells in Graves' hyperthyroidism and ophthalmopathy (dated by TCRdb to between 2019 and 2020). Background for the entire study: A discovery cohort of about a hundred patients, fewer than 50 with Graves' ophthalmopathy and about 58 with stable Graves' hyperthyroidism, was used to find distinguishing TCR V-J signatures. Whether ophthalmopathy could be predicted prospectively was tested in an independent validation cohort made up of 18 to 20 hyperthyroidism patients plus 17 patients who later progressed to ophthalmopathy. The 100 discovery patients were divided at random into training and test sets in a 7:3 ratio. In more than 5 Graves' hyperthyroidism patients, the study also compared T-cell repertoires from thyroid tissue with T-cell repertoires from blood. After blood sampling, hyperthyroidism patients were treated with methimazole at a starting dose of 30 mg daily, and ophthalmopathy patients were treated with high-dose intravenous methylprednisolone. The paper reports TCR Vbeta CDR3 sequencing of 140 or so peripheral blood samples: 43 ophthalmopathy, about 75 hyperthyroidism and around 17 progressor patients. Beyond this particular receptor, the publication reports: A model built on a 13 V-J signature distinguished ophthalmopathy from stable hyperthyroidism, reaching 87.88% sensitivity and 81.08% specificity in cross-validation and 80%/75% in testing. During validation, the model predicted progression to ophthalmopathy a median of around 6 months ahead of onset, with more than 60% sensitivity and 72% to 85% specificity. Blood samples also contained most of the expanded thyroid clonotypes (frequency above 0.001), which suggests that blood repertoires may reflect thyroid immune responses. No statistical method was used to set the sample size in advance, and investigators knew the group allocation.

The TCR beta CDR3 regions were amplified from the RNA transcripts. A first-round RT-PCR of the TCR CDR3 used the HTBI primer set with the Qiagen OneStep RT-PCR kit. Libraries were constructed in a second round of multiplex PCR, after which size selection and purification were carried out. Libraries were sequenced paired-end with 100 bp reads on an Illumina HiSeq2000. On the authors' methods: Raw data were processed with SOAPnuke, discarding reads with adapters, uncalled bases, mean Phred below 15, or no exact constant-primer or identifier match. COPE v1.2.5 was used to merge the high-quality paired reads, and each unique nucleotide sequence was defined as a clonotype. MiTCR v1.1 was used to align the clonotypes against IMGT TRBV, TRBD and TRBJ reference segments. Only V-J combinations with frequency above 0.0001, covering about 99% of repertoires, were analysed. The TCS score was defined as the ratio of F50 (clonal expansion) to E x V (chaos), calculated using BLOSUM62-based TCRdist between CDR3 peptides within each V-J. Welch's t-statistics and random forest reduced just over 500 V-J features to roughly 13, which were used in a naive Bayes classifier (R e1071). The Morisita-Horn index was used to measure how similar the thyroid and blood repertoires were. TCRdb reprocessed the public reads (quality trimming at Q25 with fastp, clone calling with MiXCR) and kept in-frame beta chains. Each CDR3 protein gets just one entry, which takes the most common genes and DNA from the rows behind it. TCRdb, not the authors, supplied the V and J calls. The sample has 450,000 to 700,000 distinct CDR3 sequences on record, around 42% of them singletons. 19% of the sample goes to the ten largest clones.

There are many counts of this clonotype. The antigen this receptor binds is unknown. Within one base of it there is no much larger clone, and no base qualities were kept. The CDR3 runs 17 amino acids, cysteine and phenylalanine included. Only the CDR3 DNA stays, 51 bases, in frame from base 1. CDR1 and CDR2 were assigned from the germline V gene as SGHVS and FQNEAQ. The junction shows trimming of 1 base on V and 0 bases on J, and the gene matches do not reach 3 bases of it. Patients with uncontrolled infections, other autoimmune diseases, pregnancy or lactation were excluded. Diagnoses were established on the basis of clinical symptoms, serum thyroxine and TRAb, thyroid ultrasound, and orbital computed tomography. Total RNA was extracted with Trizol reagent, and quality was checked on an Agilent 2100 Bioanalyzer.

The V and J genes are TRBV7-8 and TRBJ2-2; 9 bases in between match TRBD1. Input material: peripheral blood or thyroid tissue (not recorded which). This clonotype originated in an adult woman with Graves' disease, either hyperthyroidism or ophthalmopathy (not recorded which). The DNA sequence is as follows: TGTGCCAGCAGCTTAGGCCGGACAGGGGCGAACACCGGGGAGCTGTTTTTT. It codes for CASSLGRTGANTGELFF.